The text below deals with one TCR beta chain. This entry is derived from a study of OX40 agonist ivuxolimab in advanced cancers. The CDR3 loop spans 13 amino acids. The trim removed 3 bases at V and 10 bases at J, leaving 8 bases unmatched. Germline CDR1 is GTSNPN and CDR2 is SVGIG (reference sequence). Generated by immunoSEQ multiplex PCR, the TCRdb table keeps only in-frame clones and is missing some. This sample has about 48,000 clones, with 65% to 85% found just once. The clonotype originates from an adult with an advanced solid tumor such as melanoma, head and neck, liver or kidney cancer. The chain links TRBV30 to TRBJ1-2; the match to TRBD1 covers 10 bases. The material was CD4+ or CD8+ T cells sorted from blood, obtained in a trial of the OX40 agonist ivuxolimab. CDR3 in amino acids: CAWRGGDRGDYTF. CDR3 nucleotides: TGTGCCTGGAGGGGGGGGGACAGGGGAGACTACACCTTC.